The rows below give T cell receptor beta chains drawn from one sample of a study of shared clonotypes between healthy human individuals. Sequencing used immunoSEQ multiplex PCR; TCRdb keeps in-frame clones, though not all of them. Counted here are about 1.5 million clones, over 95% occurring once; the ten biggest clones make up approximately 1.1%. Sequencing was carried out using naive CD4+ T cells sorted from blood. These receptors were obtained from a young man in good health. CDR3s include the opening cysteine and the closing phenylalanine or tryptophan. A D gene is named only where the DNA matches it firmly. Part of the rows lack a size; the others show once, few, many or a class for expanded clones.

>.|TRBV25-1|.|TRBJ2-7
CASSEYPHSYEQYF
TGTGCCAGCAGTGAATACCCCCACAGCTACGAGCAGTACTTC
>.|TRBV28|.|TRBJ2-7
CASSSDRNEQYF
TGTGCCAGCAGCTCTGACAGGAACGAGCAGTACTTC
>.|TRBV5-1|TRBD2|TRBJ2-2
CASSSLAGVWGTGELFF
TGCGCCAGCAGCTCCCTAGCGGGAGTATGGGGCACCGGGGAGCTGTTTTTT
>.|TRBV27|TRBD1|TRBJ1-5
CASSRSTGNQPQHF
TGTGCCAGCAGTCGATCGACAGGGAATCAGCCCCAGCATTTT
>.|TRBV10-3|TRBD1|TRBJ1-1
CAIRVGQGQAEAFF
TGTGCCATCAGGGTCGGACAGGGGCAGGCTGAAGCTTTCTTT
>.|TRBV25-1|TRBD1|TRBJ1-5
CASSGQGNQPQHF
TGTGCCAGCTCGGGACAGGGCAATCAGCCCCAGCATTTT
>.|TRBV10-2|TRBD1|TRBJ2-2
CASSENRGTNTGELFF
TGCGCCAGCAGTGAGAACAGGGGGACGAACACCGGGGAGCTGTTTTTT
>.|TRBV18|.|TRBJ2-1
CASSESRESYNEQFF
TGTGCCAGCTCCGAATCCAGGGAGTCCTACAATGAGCAGTTCTTC
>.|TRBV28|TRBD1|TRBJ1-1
CASLPGTENTEAFF
TGTGCCAGCCTTCCCGGGACAGAGAACACTGAAGCTTTCTTT
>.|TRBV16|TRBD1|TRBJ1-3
CASSPGTGSGSGNTIYF
TGTGCCAGCAGCCCTGGGACAGGGAGCGGCTCTGGAAACACCATATATTTT
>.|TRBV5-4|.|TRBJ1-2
CASSLALNYGYTF
TGTGCCAGCAGCTTGGCTCTTAACTATGGCTACACCTTC
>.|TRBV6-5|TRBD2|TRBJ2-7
CASSRGTSTSYEQYF
TGTGCCAGCAGTAGGGGGACTAGCACATCCTACGAGCAGTACTTC
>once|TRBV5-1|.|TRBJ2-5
CASSEVQETQYF
TGCGCCAGCTCGGAGGTACAAGAGACCCAGTACTTC
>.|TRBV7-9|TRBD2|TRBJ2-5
CASSLITSGKETQYF
TGTGCCAGCAGTTTAATAACTAGCGGGAAAGAGACCCAGTACTTC
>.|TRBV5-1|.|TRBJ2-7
CASSSPPGYEQYF
TGCGCCAGCAGCTCTCCCCCCGGCTACGAGCAGTACTTC
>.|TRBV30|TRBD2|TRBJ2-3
CAYANSGRATDTQYF
TGTGCCTATGCGAATAGCGGGAGGGCGACAGATACGCAGTATTTT
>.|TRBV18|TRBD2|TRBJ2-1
CASSPLAGATYNEQFF
TGTGCCAGCTCACCCCTAGCGGGAGCAACCTACAATGAGCAGTTCTTC
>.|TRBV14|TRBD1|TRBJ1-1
CASSQAGGRHTEAFF
TGTGCCAGCAGCCAAGCAGGGGGCCGGCACACTGAAGCTTTCTTT
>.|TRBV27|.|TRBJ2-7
CASSFRRDSYEQYF
TGTGCCAGCAGTTTTCGACGTGACTCCTACGAGCAGTACTTC
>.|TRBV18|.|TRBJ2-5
CASSPVRETQYF
TGTGCCAGCTCACCAGTACGGGAGACCCAGTACTTC
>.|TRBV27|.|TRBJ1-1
CASSLWGGLGTEAFF
TGTGCCAGCAGTTTATGGGGGGGATTGGGCACTGAAGCTTTCTTT
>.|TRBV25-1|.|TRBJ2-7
CASSVSMGEQYF
TGTGCCAGCAGTGTTTCGATGGGCGAGCAGTACTTC
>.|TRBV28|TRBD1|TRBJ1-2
CASSLLLTGANYGYTF
TGTGCCAGCAGTTTATTGTTGACAGGGGCGAACTATGGCTACACCTTC
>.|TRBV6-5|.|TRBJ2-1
CASSLARGNNEQFF
TGTGCCAGCAGTCTGGCTAGGGGGAACAATGAGCAGTTCTTC
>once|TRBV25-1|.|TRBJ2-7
CASTAGGRGSEQYF
TGTGCCAGCACCGCAGGGGGGCGGGGGAGTGAGCAGTACTTC
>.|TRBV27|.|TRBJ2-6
CASSPWGGGANVLTF
TGTGCCAGCAGCCCCTGGGGTGGAGGGGCCAACGTCCTGACTTTC
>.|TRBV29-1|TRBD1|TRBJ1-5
CSVVLPGQNSNQPQHF
TGCAGCGTTGTCCTTCCGGGACAGAATAGCAATCAGCCCCAGCATTTT
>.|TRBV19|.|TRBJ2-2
CASSIAGTSGANTGELFF
TGTGCCAGTAGTATCGCCGGGACCTCCGGCGCGAACACCGGGGAGCTGTTTTTT
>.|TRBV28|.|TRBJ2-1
CASSLDGRSYNEQFF
TGTGCCAGCAGTTTAGACGGGAGATCCTACAATGAGCAGTTCTTC
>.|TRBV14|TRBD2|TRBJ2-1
CASSQGRLAGYNEQFF
TGTGCCAGCAGCCAAGGAAGACTAGCGGGGTACAATGAGCAGTTCTTC
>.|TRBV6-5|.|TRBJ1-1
CASYQLGPDFTEAFF
TGTGCCAGCTACCAACTAGGACCGGATTTCACTGAAGCTTTCTTT
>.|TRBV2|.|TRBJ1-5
CASSSGAGGNQPQHF
TGTGCCAGCAGTTCAGGGGCAGGTGGCAATCAGCCCCAGCATTTT
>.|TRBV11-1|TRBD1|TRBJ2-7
CASSHSDRGLPYEQYF
TGTGCCAGCAGCCACTCGGACAGGGGGCTCCCCTACGAGCAGTACTTC
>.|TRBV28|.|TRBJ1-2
CASSPPGRGGGYTF
TGTGCCAGCAGTCCCCCGGGCCGGGGAGGAGGCTACACCTTC
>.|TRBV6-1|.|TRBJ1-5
CASSEVGRLDSNQPQHF
TGTGCCAGCAGTGAAGTGGGAAGGTTGGATAGCAATCAGCCCCAGCATTTT
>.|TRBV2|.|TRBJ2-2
CASRDLMNTGELFF
TGTGCCAGCCGGGACTTGATGAACACCGGGGAGCTGTTTTTT
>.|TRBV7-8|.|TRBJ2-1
CASSLKSSYNEQFF
TGTGCCAGCAGCTTGAAGAGCTCCTACAATGAGCAGTTCTTC
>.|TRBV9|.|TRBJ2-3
CASSVSTDTQYF
TGTGCCAGCAGTGTCAGCACAGATACGCAGTATTTT
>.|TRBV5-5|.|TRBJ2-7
CASSLQGLSPHEGQYF
TGTGCCAGCAGCTTGCAGGGATTGAGTCCCCACGAGGGGCAGTACTTC
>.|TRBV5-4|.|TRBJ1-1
CASSLAKAGRTEAFF
TGTGCCAGCAGCTTGGCTAAGGCCGGGAGAACTGAAGCTTTCTTT
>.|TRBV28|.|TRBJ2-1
CASPSEQYNEQFF
TGTGCCAGCCCCTCTGAGCAGTACAATGAGCAGTTCTTC
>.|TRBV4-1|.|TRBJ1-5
CASSHLGASDQPQHF
TGCGCCAGCAGCCACCTGGGGGCTTCAGATCAGCCCCAGCATTTT
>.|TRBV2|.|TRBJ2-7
CASSEVRDGEQYF
TGTGCCAGCAGTGAAGTGAGGGACGGGGAGCAGTACTTC
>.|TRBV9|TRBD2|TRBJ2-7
CASSPRLAGEHEQYF
TGTGCCAGCAGCCCAAGACTTGCGGGAGAGCACGAGCAGTACTTC
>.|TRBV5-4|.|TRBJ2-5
CASSLEHQETQYF
TGTGCCAGCAGCTTGGAGCACCAAGAGACCCAGTACTTC
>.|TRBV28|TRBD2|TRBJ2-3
CASSFLLAGGQTQYF
TGTGCCAGCAGTTTCCTGCTAGCGGGAGGGCAGACGCAGTATTTT
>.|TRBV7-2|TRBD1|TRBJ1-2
CASSLAGQGSNYGYTF
TGTGCCAGCAGCTTAGCGGGACAGGGCTCTAACTATGGCTACACCTTC
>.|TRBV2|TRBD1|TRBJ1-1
CASSPRGFMNTEAFF
TGTGCCAGCAGCCCCAGGGGGTTCATGAACACTGAAGCTTTCTTT
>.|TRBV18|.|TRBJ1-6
CASSPGGIDSPLHF
TGTGCCAGCTCTCCTGGGGGTATCGATTCACCCCTCCACTTT
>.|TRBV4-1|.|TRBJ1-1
CASSQAEKGGWSTEAFF
TGCGCCAGCAGCCAAGCTGAGAAGGGGGGATGGAGCACTGAAGCTTTCTTT
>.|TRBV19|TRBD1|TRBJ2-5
CASSIWGQGAETQYF
TGTGCCAGTAGTATATGGGGACAGGGGGCTGAGACCCAGTACTTC
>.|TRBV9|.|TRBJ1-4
CASSEDGGLNEKLFF
TGTGCCAGCAGCGAGGATGGTGGCCTTAATGAAAAACTGTTTTTT
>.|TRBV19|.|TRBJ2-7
CASSRYSGKYYEQYF
TGTGCCAGTAGTCGATATAGCGGAAAATACTACGAGCAGTACTTC